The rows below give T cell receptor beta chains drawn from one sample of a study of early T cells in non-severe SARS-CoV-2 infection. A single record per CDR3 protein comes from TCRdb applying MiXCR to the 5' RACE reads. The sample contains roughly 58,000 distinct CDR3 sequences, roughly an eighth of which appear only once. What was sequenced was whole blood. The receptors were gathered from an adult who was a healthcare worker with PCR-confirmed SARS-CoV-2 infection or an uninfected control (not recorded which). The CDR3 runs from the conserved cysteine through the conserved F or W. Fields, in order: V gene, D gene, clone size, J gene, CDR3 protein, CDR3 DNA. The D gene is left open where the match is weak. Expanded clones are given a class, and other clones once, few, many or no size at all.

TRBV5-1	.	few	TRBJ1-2	CASSPRRDAAYGYTF	TGCGCCAGCAGCCCGCGCAGAGACGCAGCCTATGGCTACACCTTC
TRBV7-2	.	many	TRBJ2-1	CASSHPSNEQFF	TGTGCCAGCAGTCACCCCTCCAATGAGCAGTTCTTC
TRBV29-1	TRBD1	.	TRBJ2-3	CSVDQGAPDTQYF	TGCAGCGTTGACCAGGGGGCCCCAGATACGCAGTATTTT
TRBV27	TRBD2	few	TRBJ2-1	CASSPTPSGGYNEQFF	TGTGCCAGCAGTCCTACTCCTAGCGGGGGATACAATGAGCAGTTCTTC
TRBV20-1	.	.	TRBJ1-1	CSATGRWNTEAFF	TGCAGTGCCACGGGACGCTGGAACACTGAAGCTTTCTTT
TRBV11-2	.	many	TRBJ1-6	CASSQGDSPLHF	TGTGCCAGCAGCCAGGGAGATTCACCCCTCCACTTT
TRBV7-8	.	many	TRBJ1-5	CASSLGTGRYSNQPQHF	TGTGCCAGCAGCTTAGGAACAGGGCGATATAGCAATCAGCCCCAGCATTTT
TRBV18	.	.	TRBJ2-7	CASSPGPPAYEQYF	TGTGCCAGCTCACCGGGACCCCCCGCCTACGAGCAGTACTTC
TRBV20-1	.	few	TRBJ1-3	CSATPLLHSGNTIYF	TGCAGTGCGACCCCCCTCTTACACAGTGGAAACACCATATATTTT
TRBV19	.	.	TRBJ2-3	CASSPPGPPHTQYF	TGTGCCAGTAGTCCCCCCGGGCCTCCCCATACGCAGTATTTT
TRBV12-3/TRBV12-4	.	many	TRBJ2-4	CASSQRGGAKNIQYF	TGTGCCAGCAGTCAAAGAGGGGGAGCCAAAAACATTCAGTACTTC
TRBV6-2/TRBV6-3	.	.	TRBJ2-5	CASRSGRKETQYF	TGTGCCAGCAGATCGGGACGAAAAGAGACCCAGTACTTC
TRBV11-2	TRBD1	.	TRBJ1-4	CASSADRESSTNEKLFF	TGTGCCAGCAGCGCCGACAGGGAGTCATCAACTAATGAAAAACTGTTTTTT
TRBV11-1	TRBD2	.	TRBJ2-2	CASSPLAGGLNTGELFF	TGTGCCAGCAGTCCTCTAGCGGGGGGGCTGAACACCGGGGAGCTGTTTTTT
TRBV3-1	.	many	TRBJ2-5	CASSQGGGIQETQYF	TGTGCCAGCAGCCAGGGTGGCGGAATCCAAGAGACCCAGTACTTC
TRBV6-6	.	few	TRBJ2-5	CASSWGETQYF	TGTGCCAGCAGTTGGGGAGAGACCCAGTACTTC
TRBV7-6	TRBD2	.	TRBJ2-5	CASRRNHGLAGMETQYF	TGTGCCAGCAGACGTAACCACGGACTAGCGGGGATGGAGACCCAGTACTTC
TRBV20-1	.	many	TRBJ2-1	CSATEGDAYNEQFF	TGCAGTGCCACGGAGGGGGACGCTTACAATGAGCAGTTCTTC
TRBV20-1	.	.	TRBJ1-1	CSASRTFEAFF	TGCAGTGCTAGCCGGACTTTCGAAGCTTTCTTT
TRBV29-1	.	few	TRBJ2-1	CSVEDAGAYNEQFF	TGCAGCGTTGAAGATGCAGGGGCGTACAATGAGCAGTTCTTC
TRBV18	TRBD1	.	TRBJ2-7	CASSMGQGPYEQYF	TGTGCCAGCTCAATGGGACAGGGGCCCTACGAGCAGTACTTC
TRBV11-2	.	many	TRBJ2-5	CASSSSLLAPGETQYF	TGTGCCAGCAGCAGTAGCCTCCTAGCGCCGGGGGAGACCCAGTACTTC
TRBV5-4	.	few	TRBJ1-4	CASRGGPGEEKLFF	TGTGCCAGCAGGGGGGGGCCCGGAGAGGAAAAACTGTTTTTT
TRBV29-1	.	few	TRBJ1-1	CSVRIWDTEAFF	TGCAGCGTTAGAATTTGGGACACTGAAGCTTTCTTT
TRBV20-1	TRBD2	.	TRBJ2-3	CSARDVSGGASDTQYF	TGCAGTGCTAGAGATGTTAGCGGGGGGGCGTCAGATACGCAGTATTTT
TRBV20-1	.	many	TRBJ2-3	CSADLGNIRGDTQYF	TGCAGTGCTGATTTGGGTAATATCCGGGGGGATACGCAGTATTTT
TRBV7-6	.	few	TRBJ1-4	CASSLGTLGTNEKLFF	TGTGCCAGCAGCTTAGGGACCCTGGGGACTAATGAAAAACTGTTTTTT
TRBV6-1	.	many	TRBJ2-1	CASSAFQARSFNNEQFF	TGTGCCAGCAGTGCTTTTCAGGCTCGATCTTTTAACAATGAGCAGTTCTTC
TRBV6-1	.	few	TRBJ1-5	CASRGRNQPQHF	TGTGCCAGCAGAGGACGAAATCAGCCCCAGCATTTT
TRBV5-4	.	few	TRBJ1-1	CASSFFRADRSEAFF	TGTGCCAGCAGCTTCTTTCGGGCAGATCGTTCTGAAGCTTTCTTT
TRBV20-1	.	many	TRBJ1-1	CSASLQPNTEAFF	TGCAGTGCTAGTTTGCAGCCGAACACTGAAGCTTTCTTT
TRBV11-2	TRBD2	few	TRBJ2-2	CASSLGTSGGPAGELFF	TGTGCCAGCAGCCTGGGGACTAGCGGGGGCCCTGCCGGGGAGCTGTTTTTT
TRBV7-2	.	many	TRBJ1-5	CASGEGRKQPQHF	TGTGCCAGCGGGGAGGGTCGGAAACAGCCCCAGCATTTT
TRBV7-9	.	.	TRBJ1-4	CASSPPGLGGNEKLFF	TGTGCCAGCAGCCCCCCCGGCCTAGGGGGAAATGAAAAACTGTTTTTT
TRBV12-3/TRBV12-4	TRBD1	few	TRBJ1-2	CASSLGDRVRGYTF	TGTGCCAGCAGTTTGGGGGACAGAGTACGAGGCTACACCTTC
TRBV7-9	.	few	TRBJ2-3	CASSATDRSTSTDTQYF	TGTGCCAGCAGCGCAACAGACAGGTCGACTAGCACAGATACGCAGTATTTT
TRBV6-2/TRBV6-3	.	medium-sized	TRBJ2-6	CASSSRGAGANVLTF	TGTGCCAGCAGCTCCAGGGGGGCTGGGGCCAACGTCCTGACTTTC
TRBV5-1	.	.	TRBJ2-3	CATKRGGPTDTQYF	TGCGCCACCAAGCGTGGGGGACCAACAGATACGCAGTATTTT
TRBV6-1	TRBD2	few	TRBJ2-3	CASSDRRLAGGLTLTDTQYF	TGTGCCAGCAGTGACCGCCGACTAGCGGGGGGGCTTACCCTCACAGATACGCAGTATTTT
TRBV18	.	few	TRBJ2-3	CASSPYLDTDTQYF	TGTGCCAGCTCACCATACCTAGACACAGATACGCAGTATTTT
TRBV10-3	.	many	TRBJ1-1	CAISEFAVNTEAFF	TGTGCCATCAGTGAATTCGCCGTGAACACTGAAGCTTTCTTT
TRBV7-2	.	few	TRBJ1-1	CASSLEQGTGAFF	TGTGCCAGCAGCTTAGAGCAGGGCACGGGAGCTTTCTTT
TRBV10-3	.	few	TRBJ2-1	CAIRDTSNEQFF	TGTGCCATCAGGGACACAAGCAATGAGCAGTTCTTC
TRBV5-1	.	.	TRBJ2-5	CASSAQQGTQETQYF	TGCGCCAGCAGCGCACAACAGGGTACGCAAGAGACCCAGTACTTC
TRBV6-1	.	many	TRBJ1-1	CASSPGADMNTEAFF	TGTGCCAGCAGCCCCGGGGCAGACATGAACACTGAAGCTTTCTTT
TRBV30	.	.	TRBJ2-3	CASTPPGLNTDTQYF	TGTGCCTCAACCCCGCCGGGACTGAACACAGATACGCAGTATTTT
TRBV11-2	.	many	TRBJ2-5	CASTVRGLQETQYF	TGTGCCAGCACCGTCCGGGGCTTGCAAGAGACCCAGTACTTC
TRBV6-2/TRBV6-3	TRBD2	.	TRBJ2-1	CASSYPLAGGPQFF	TGTGCCAGCAGTTACCCACTAGCGGGGGGGCCTCAGTTCTTC
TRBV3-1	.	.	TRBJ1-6	CASSMGNSPLHF	TGTGCCAGCAGCATGGGTAATTCACCCCTCCACTTT
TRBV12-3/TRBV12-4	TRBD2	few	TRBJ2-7	CASNWGLAPLYEQYF	TGTGCCAGCAACTGGGGACTAGCCCCCCTCTACGAGCAGTACTTC
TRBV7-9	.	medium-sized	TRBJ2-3	CASSLESWDTQYF	TGTGCCAGCAGCTTAGAGTCTTGGGATACGCAGTATTTT